This T cell receptor beta chain appears in the sequencing data of a study of T-cell memory formation after mild COVID-19. Concerning this clonotype: Its antigen is undetermined.

TCRdb re-called the 5' RACE reads with MiXCR, one entry per CDR3 protein. The sample lists about 170,000 distinct CDR3 sequences; 10% to 15% were seen once. General study results and limits: Chiefly within CM and EM were the contracting CD4+ clones; CD8+ ones were within EMRA.

Germline CDR1 reads SGHTA; CDR2 reads FQGTGA. The CDR3 runs 16 residues. V shed 5 bases and J shed 2 bases, with 15 bases lying between them. The chain carries TRBV7-3 and TRBJ2-2; D may be TRBD1 or TRBD2 (5 bases each). Material: PBMCs or a T cell subset sorted from them (not recorded which). The receptor's source is a young man who had mild COVID-19 (a few samples of this study predate the infection). Cell type and time point are not known. The CDR3 nucleotides read TGTGCCAGCAGCCTACTAGGGCAGGGAAACACCGGGGAGCTGTTTTTT. Amino acid sequence: CASSLLGQGNTGELFF.